The clone carrying this T cell receptor (beta chain) has just a few counts. The sample originates from a study of control samples from healthy donors and cancer patients. Data came from immunoSEQ multiplex PCR; TCRdb stores just in-frame clones and leaves some out. The repertoire includes 100,000 to 150,000 clones, roughly 90% of them detected once, and roughly 8.7% sits in the top ten. After removal of 2 bases from V and 5 bases from J, the junction contained 8 bases not matched to a gene. The CDR3 spans 16 residues. The germline V gene encodes CDR1 SGDLS and CDR2 YYNGEE. This TCR was recovered from a young man in good health. The chain is built from TRBV9 and TRBJ2-2; 8 nucleotides agree with TRBD2. Sequencing was carried out using blood. In nucleotides, the CDR3 is TGTGCCAGCAGCGTTCCCGGGGGGGCCGGAACCGGGGAGCTGTTTTTT. Translation gives CASSVPGGAGTGELFF.